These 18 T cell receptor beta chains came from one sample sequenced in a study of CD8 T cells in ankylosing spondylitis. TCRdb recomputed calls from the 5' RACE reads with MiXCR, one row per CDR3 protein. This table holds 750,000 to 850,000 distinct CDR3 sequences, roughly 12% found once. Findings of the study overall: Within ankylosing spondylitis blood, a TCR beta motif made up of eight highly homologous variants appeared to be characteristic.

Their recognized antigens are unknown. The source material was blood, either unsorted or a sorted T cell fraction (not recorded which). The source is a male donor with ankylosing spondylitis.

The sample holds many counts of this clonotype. The CDR3 reads CSALEGAQAFF. CDR3 nucleotides: TGCAGCGCCCTGGAGGGGGCGCAGGCTTTCTTT. The chain uses TRBV29-1 and TRBJ1-1; TRBD1 agrees at 7 bases. This CDR3 comprises 11 residues. V shed 7 bases, J shed 11 bases, and the junction held 10 bases outside the gene matches. Per the germline V gene, CDR1 is SQVTM and CDR2 is ANQGSEA.

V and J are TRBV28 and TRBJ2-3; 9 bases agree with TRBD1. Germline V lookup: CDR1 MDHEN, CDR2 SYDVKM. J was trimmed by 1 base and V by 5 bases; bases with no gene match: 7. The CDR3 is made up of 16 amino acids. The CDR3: CASSLLRTGGTDTQYF. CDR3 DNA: TGTGCCAGCAGTCTCCTCCGGACAGGGGGCACAGATACGCAGTATTTT.

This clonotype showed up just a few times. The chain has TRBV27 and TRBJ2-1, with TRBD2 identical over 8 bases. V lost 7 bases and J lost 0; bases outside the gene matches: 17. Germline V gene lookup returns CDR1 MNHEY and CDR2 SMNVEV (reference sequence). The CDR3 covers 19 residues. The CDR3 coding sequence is TGTGCCAGCACCCTAAGGTCGGTCACGGGGGGGTCCTCCTACAATGAGCAGTTCTTC. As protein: CASTLRSVTGGSSYNEQFF.

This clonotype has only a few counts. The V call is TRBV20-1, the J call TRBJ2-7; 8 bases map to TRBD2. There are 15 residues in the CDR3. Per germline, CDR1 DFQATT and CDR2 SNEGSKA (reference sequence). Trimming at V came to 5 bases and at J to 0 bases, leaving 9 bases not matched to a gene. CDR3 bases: TGCAGTGCTGAATCCACTAGCGGCATCTCCTACGAGCAGTACTTC. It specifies CSAESTSGISYEQYF.

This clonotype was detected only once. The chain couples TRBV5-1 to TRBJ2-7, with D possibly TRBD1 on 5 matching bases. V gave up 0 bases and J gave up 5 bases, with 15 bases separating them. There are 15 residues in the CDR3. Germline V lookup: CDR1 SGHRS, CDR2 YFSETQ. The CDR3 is CASSLEGRVGNEQYF. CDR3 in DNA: TGCGCCAGCAGCTTGGAAGGCAGGGTTGGTAACGAGCAGTACTTC.

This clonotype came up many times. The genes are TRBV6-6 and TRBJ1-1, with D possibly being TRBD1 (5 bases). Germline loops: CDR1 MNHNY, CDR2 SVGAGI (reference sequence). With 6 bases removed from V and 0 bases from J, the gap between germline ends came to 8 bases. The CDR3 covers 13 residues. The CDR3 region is CASRRQMNTEAFF. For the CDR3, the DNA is TGTGCCAGCAGACGACAGATGAACACTGAAGCTTTCTTT.

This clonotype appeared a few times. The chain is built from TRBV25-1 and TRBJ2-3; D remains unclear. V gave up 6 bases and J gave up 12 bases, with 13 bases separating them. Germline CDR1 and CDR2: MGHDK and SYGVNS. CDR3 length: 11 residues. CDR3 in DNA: TGTGCCAGCAGAGGCCGTACTCATCAGTATTTT. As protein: CASRGRTHQYF.

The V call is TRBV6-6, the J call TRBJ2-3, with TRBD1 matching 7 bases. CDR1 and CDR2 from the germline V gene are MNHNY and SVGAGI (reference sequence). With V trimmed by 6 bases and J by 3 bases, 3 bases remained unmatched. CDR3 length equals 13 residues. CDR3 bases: TGTGCCAGCAGCATGGACAGGACAGATACGCAGTATTTT. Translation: CASSMDRTDTQYF.

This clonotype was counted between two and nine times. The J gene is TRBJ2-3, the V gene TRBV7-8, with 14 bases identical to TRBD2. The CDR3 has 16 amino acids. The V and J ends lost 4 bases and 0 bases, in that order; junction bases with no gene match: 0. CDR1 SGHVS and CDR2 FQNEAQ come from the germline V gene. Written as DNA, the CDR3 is TGTGCCAGCAGCTGGACTAGCGGGGGGAGCACAGATACGCAGTATTTT. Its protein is CASSWTSGGSTDTQYF.

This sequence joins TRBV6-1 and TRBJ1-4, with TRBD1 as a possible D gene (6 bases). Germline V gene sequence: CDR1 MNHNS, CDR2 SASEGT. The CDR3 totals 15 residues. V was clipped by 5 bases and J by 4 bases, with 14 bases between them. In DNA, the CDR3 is TGTGCCAGCAGTACGATCAGGGGCTTTAATGAAAAACTGTTTTTT. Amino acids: CASSTIRGFNEKLFF.

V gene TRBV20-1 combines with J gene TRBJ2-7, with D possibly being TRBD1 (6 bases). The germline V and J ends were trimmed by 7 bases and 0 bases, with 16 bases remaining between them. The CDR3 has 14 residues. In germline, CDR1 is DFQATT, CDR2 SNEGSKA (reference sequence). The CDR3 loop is CSVAFKDSSYEQYF. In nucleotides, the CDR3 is TGCAGTGTCGCATTTAAGGACAGCTCCTACGAGCAGTACTTC.

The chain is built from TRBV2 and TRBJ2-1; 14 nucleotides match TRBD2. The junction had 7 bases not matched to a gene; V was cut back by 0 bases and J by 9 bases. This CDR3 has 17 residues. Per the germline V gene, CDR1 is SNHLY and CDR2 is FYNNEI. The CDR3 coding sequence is TGTGCCAGCAGTGAAGCGGGAAGACTAGCGGGAGGGGGTGAGCAGTTCTTC. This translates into CASSEAGRLAGGGEQFF.

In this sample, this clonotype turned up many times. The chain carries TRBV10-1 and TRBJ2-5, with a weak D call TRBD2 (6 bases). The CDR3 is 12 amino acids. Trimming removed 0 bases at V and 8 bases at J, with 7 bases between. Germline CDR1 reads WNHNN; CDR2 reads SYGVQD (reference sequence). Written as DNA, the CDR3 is TGCGCCAGCAGTGAGTCGCGGGGAACCCAGTACTTC. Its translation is CASSESRGTQYF.

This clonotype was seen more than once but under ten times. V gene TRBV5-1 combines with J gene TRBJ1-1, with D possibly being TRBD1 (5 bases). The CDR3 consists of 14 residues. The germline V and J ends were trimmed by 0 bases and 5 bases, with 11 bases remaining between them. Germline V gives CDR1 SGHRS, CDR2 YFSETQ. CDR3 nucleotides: TGCGCCAGCAGCTTGGCCATAGAGGGGACTGAAGCTTTCTTT. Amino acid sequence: CASSLAIEGTEAFF.

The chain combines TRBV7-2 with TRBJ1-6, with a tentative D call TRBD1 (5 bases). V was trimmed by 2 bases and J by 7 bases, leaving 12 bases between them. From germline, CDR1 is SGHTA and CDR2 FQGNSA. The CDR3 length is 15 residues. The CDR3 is CASSLQGQTNSPLHF. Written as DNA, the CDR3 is TGTGCCAGCAGCTTACAAGGACAAACGAATTCACCCCTCCACTTT.

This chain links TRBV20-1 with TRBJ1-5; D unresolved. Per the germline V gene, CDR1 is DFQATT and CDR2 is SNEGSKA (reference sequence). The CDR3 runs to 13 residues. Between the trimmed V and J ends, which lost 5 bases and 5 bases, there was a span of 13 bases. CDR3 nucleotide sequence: TGCAGTGCTTTGGACCAACCAGATCAGCCCCAGCATTTT. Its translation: CSALDQPDQPQHF.

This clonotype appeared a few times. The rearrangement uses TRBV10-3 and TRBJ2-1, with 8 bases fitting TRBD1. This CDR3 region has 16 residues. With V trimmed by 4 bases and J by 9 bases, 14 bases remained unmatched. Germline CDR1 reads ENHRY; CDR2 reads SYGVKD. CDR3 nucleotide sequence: TGTGCCATCAGTGTGGGGCGGCAGGGGGCCGAGGGTGAGCAGTTCTTC. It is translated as CAISVGRQGAEGEQFF.

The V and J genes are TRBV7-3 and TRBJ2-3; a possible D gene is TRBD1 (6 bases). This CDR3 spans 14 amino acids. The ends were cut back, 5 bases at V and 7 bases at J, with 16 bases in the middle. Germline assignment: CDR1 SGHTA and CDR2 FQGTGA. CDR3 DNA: TGTGCCAGCAGCGGTAGAACAGGGCCGAATACGCAGTATTTT. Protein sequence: CASSGRTGPNTQYF.